This entry concerns a single T cell receptor (beta chain). Germline CDR1 SGHDT, CDR2 YYEEEE. V trimming: 5 bases; J trimming: 7 bases; junction bases outside the gene matches: 4. The CDR3 covers 15 residues. Clones were read by immunoSEQ multiplex PCR, and TCRdb kept only the in-frame ones, dropping some. The table shows around 70,000 clones, with under 95% occurring only once. The sample comes from a study of technical replicates of blood from a handful of donors. The clonotype originates from a human donor in good health. The material sequenced was T cells isolated from PBMCs. The chain joins TRBV5-6 to TRBJ2-1; 15 bases fit TRBD2. The DNA for the CDR3 is TGTGCCAGCAGTTCTGGACTAGCGGGAGGGAATGAGCAGTTCTTC. It yields the protein CASSSGLAGGNEQFF. Full variable domain (remainder filled in from reference TRBV5-6 and TRBJ2-1): DAGVTQSPTHLIKTRGQQVTLRCSPKSGHDTVSWYQQALGQGPQFIFQYYEEEERQRGNFPDRFSGHQFPNYSSELNVNALLLGDSALYLCASSSGLAGGNEQFFGPGTRLTVL.